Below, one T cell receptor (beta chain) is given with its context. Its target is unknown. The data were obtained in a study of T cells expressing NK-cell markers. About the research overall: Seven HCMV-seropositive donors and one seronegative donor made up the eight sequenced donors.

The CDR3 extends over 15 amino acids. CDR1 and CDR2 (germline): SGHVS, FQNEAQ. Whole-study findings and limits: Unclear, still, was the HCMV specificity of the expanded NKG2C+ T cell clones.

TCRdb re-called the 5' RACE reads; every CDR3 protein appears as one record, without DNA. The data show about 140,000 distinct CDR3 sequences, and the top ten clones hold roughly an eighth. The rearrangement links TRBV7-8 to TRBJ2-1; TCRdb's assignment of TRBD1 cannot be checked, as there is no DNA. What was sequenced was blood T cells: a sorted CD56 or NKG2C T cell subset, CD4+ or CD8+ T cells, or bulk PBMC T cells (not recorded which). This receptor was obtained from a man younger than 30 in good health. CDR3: CASSYSGQGASEQFF.